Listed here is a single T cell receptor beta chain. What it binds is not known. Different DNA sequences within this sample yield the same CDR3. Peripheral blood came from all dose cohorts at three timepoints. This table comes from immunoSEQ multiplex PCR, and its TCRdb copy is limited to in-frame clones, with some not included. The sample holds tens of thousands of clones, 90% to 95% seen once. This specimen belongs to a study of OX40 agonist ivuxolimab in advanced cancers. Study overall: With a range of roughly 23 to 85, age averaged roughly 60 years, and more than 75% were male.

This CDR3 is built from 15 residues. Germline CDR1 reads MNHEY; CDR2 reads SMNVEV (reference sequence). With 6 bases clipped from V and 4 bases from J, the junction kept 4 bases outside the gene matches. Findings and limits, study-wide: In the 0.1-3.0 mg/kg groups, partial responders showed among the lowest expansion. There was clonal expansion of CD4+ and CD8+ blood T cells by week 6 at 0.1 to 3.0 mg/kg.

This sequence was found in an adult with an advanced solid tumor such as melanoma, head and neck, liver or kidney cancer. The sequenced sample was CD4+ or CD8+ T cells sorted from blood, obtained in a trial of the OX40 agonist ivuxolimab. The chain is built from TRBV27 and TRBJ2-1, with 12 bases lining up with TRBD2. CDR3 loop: CASSPGTSGYNEQFF. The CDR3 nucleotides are TGTGCCAGCAGCCCCGGGACTAGCGGGTACAATGAGCAGTTCTTC.